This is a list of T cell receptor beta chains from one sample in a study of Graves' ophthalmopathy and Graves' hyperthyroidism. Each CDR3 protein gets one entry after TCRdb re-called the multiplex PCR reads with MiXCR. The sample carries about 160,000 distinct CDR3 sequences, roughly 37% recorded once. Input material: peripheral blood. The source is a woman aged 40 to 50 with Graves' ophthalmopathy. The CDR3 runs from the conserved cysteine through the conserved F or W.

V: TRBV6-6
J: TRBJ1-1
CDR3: CASRKQGAVTEAFF

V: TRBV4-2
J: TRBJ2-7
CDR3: CASSPDTAGSSYEQYF

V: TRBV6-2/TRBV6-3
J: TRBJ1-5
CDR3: CASSYSDRVPGNQPQHF

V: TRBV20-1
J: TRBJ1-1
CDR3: CSARLGTDKGKNTEAFF

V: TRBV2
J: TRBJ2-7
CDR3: CASKLEQPTVGEQYF

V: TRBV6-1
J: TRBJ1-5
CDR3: CASSEQISNQPQHF

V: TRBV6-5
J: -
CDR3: CASSYNRVPLYEQYF

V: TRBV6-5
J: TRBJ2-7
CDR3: CASSYSASVSEQYF

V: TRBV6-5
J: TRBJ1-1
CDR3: CASSYDRGNTEAFF

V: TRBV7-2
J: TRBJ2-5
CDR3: CASSLDPGAGETQYF

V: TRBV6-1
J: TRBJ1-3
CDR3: CASIGRGATGNTIYF

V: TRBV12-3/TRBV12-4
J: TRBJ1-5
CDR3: CASSFSTDQPQHF

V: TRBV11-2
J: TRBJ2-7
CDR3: CASSLVSFRQRNSYEQYF

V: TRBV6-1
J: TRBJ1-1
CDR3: CASDDNRRGTEAFF

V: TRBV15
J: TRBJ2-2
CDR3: CAAGLDRQYTGELFF